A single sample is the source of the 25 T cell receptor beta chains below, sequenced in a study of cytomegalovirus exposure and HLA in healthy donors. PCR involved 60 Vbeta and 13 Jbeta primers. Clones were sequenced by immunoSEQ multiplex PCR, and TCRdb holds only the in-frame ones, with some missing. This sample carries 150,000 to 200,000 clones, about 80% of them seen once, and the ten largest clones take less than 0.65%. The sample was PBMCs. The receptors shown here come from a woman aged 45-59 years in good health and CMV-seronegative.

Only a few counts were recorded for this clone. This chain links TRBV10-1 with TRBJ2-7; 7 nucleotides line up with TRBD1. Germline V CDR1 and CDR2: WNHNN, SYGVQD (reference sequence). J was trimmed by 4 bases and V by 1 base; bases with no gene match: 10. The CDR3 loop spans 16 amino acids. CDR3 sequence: CASSEYSTLQGYEQYF. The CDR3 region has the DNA TGCGCCAGCAGTGAGTACTCCACCTTACAGGGGTACGAGCAGTACTTC.

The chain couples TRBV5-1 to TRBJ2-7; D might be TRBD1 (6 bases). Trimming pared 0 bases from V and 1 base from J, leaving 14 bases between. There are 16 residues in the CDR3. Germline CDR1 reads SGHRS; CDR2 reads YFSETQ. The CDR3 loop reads CASSLEQGATSYEQYF. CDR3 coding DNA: TGCGCCAGCAGCTTGGAACAGGGCGCGACGTCCTACGAGCAGTACTTC.

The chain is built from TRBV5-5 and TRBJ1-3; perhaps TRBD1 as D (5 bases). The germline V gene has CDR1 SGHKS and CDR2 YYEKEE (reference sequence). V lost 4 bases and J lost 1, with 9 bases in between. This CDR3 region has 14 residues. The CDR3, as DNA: TGTGCCAGCAGCATCAGGGTTTCTGGAAACACCATATATTTT. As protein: CASSIRVSGNTIYF.

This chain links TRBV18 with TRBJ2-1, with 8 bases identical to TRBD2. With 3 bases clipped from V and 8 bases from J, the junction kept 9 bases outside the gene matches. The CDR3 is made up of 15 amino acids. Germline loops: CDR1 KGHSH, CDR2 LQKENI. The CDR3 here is CASSPASGGEYEQFF. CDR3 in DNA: TGTGCCAGCTCACCTGCCAGCGGGGGAGAATATGAGCAGTTCTTC. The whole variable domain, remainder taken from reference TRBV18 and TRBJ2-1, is NAGVMQNPRHLVRRRGQEARLRCSPMKGHSHVYWYRQLPEEGLKFMVYLQKENIIDESGMPKERFSAEFPKEGPSILRIQQVVRGDSAAYFCASSPASGGEYEQFFGPGTRLTVL.

The CDR3, as DNA: TGTGCCAGCAGCTCCAAGACTGGGGGCCGGGAGACCCAGTACTTC. Translated: CASSSKTGGRETQYF. J is TRBJ2-5 and V is TRBV9, with D possibly matching TRBD1 (6 bases). Trimming took off 4 bases at V and 5 bases at J, with 18 bases between the two ends. Germline V lookup: CDR1 SGDLS, CDR2 YYNGEE. This CDR3 has 15 residues.

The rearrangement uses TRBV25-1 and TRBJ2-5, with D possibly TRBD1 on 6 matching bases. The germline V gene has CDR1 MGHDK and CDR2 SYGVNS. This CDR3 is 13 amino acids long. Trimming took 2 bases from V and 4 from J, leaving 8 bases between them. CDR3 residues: CASSEGGVETQYF. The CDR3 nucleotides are TGTGCCAGCAGTGAAGGGGGCGTAGAGACCCAGTACTTC. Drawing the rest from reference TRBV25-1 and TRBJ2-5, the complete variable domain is EADIYQTPRYLVIGTGKKITLECSQTMGHDKMYWYQQDPGMELHLIHYSYGVNSTEKGDLSSESTVSRIRTEHFPLTLESARPSHTSQYLCASSEGGVETQYFGPGTRLLVL.

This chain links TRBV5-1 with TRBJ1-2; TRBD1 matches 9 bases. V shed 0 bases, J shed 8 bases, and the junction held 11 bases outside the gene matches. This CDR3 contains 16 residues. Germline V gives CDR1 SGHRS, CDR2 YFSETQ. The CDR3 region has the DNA TGCGCCAGCAGCTTGGGACCGGGACAGGGCTCGGGCGGCTACACCTTC. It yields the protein CASSLGPGQGSGGYTF. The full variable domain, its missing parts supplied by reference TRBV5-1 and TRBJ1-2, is KAGVTQTPRYLIKTRGQQVTLSCSPISGHRSVSWYQQTPGQGLQFLFEYFSETQRNKGNFPGRFSGRQFSNSRSEMNVSTLELGDSALYLCASSLGPGQGSGGYTFGSGTRLTVV.

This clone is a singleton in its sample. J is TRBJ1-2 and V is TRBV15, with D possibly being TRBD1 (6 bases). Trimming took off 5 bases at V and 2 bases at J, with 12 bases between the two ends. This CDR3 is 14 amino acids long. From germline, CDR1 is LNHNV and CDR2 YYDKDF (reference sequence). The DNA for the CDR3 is TGTGCCACCAGCGGGGGACACCTAAACTATGGCTACACCTTC. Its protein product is CATSGGHLNYGYTF.

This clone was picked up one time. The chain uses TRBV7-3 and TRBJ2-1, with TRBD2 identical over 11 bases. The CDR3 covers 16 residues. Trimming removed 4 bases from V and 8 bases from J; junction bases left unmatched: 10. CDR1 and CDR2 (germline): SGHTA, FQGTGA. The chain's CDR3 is CASSSKKLAGVDEQFF. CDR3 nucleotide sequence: TGTGCCAGCAGCTCCAAAAAACTAGCGGGAGTCGATGAGCAGTTCTTC. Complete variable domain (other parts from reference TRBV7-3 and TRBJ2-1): GAGVSQTPSNKVTEKGKYVELRCDPISGHTALYWYRQSLGQGPEFLIYFQGTGAADDSGLPNDRFFAVRPEGSVSTLKIQRTERGDSAVYLCASSSKKLAGVDEQFFGPGTRLTVL.

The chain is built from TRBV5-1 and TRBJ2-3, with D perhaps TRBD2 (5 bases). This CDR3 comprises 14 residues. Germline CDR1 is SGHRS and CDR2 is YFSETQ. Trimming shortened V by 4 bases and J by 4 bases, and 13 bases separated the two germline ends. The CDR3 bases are TGCGCCAGCAGCATGAGGGTAGCCGCAGATACGCAGTATTTT. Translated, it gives CASSMRVAADTQYF.

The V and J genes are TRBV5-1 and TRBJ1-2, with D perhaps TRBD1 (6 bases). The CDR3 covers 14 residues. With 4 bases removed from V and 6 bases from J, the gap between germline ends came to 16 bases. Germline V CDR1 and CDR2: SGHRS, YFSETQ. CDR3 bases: TGCGCCAGCAGCCCCCCAGGGGCGTGGAATGGCTACACCTTC. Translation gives CASSPPGAWNGYTF. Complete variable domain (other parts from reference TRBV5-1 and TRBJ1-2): KAGVTQTPRYLIKTRGQQVTLSCSPISGHRSVSWYQQTPGQGLQFLFEYFSETQRNKGNFPGRFSGRQFSNSRSEMNVSTLELGDSALYLCASSPPGAWNGYTFGSGTRLTVV.

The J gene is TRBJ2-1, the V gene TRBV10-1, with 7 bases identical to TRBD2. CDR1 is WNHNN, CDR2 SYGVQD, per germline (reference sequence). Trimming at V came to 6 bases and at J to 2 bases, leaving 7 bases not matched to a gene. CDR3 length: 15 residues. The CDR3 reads CASSGRGSAYNEQFF. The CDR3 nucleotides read TGCGCCAGCAGCGGACGCGGGAGCGCCTACAATGAGCAGTTCTTC.

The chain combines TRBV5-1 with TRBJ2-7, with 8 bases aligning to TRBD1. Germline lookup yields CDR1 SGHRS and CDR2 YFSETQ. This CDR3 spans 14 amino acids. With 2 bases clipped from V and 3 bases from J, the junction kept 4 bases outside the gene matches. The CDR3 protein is CASSFKDRDYEQYF. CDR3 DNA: TGCGCCAGCAGCTTCAAGGACAGGGACTACGAGCAGTACTTC.

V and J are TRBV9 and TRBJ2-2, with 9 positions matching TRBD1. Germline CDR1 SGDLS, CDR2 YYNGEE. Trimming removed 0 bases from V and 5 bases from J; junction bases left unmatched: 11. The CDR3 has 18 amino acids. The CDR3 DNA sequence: TGTGCCAGCAGCGTAGGCCCCGGGACAGGGATTGGGACCGGGGAGCTGTTTTTT. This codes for CASSVGPGTGIGTGELFF.

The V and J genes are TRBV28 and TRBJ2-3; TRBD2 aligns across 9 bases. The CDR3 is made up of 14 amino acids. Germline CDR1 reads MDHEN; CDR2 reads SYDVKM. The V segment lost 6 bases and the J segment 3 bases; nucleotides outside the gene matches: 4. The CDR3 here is CASSPSGRTDTQYF. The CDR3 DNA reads TGTGCCAGCAGCCCAAGCGGGAGGACAGATACGCAGTATTTT.

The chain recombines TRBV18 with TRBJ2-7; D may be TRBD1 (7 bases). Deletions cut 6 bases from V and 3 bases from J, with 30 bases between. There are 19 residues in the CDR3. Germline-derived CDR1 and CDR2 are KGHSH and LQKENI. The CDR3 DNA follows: TGTGCCAGCTCGCCCACTCCAGGGGGGAGGACTTCGCTGGTCTACGAGCAGTACTTC. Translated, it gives CASSPTPGGRTSLVYEQYF.

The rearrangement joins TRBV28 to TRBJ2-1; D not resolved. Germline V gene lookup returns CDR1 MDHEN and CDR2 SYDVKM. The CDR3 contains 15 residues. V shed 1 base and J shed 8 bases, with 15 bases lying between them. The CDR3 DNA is TGTGCCAGCAGTTTATATGGCCTCCGGGTCCATGAGCAGTTCTTC. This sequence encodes CASSLYGLRVHEQFF.

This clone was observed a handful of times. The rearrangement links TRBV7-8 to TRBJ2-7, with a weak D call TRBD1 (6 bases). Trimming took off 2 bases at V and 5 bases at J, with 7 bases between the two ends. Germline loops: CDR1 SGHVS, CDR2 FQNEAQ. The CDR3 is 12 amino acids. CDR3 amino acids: CASSLNRDEQYF. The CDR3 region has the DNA TGTGCCAGCAGCTTAAACAGGGACGAGCAGTACTTC.

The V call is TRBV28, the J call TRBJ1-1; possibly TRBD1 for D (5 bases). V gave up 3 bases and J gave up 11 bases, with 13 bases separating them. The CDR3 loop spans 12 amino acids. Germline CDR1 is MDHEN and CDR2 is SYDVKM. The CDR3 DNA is TGTGCCAGCAGTTTCCGGGGGGTGAAGGCTTTCTTT. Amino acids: CASSFRGVKAFF. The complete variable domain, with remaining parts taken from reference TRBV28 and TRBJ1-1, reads DVKVTQSSRYLVKRTGEKVFLECVQDMDHENMFWYRQDPGLGLRLIYFSYDVKMKEKGDIPEGYSVSREKKERFSLILESASTNQTSMYLCASSFRGVKAFFGQGTRLTVV.

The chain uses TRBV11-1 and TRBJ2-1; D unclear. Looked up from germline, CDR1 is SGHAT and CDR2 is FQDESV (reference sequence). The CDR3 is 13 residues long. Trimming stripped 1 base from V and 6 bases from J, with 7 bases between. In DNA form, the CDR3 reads TGTGCCAGCAGCTTAGGCGGTCTCAATGAGCAGTTCTTC. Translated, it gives CASSLGGLNEQFF.

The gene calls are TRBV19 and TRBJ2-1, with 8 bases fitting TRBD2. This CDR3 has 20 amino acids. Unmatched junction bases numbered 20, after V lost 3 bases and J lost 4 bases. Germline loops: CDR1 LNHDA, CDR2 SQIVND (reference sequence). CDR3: CASSMGRSGGFRDLYNEQFF. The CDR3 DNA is TGTGCCAGTAGTATGGGGAGGTCGGGGGGGTTCAGGGACCTATACAATGAGCAGTTCTTC.

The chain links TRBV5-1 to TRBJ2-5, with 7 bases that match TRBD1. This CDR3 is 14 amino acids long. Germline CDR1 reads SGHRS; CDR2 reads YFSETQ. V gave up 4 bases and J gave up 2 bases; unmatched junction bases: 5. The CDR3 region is CASSEGQTQETQYF. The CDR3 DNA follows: TGCGCCAGCAGCGAGGGACAGACACAAGAGACCCAGTACTTC.

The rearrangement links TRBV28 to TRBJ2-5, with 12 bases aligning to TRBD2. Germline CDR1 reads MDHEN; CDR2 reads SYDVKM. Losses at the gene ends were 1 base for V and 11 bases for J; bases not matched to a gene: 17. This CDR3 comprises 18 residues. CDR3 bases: TGTGCCAGCAGTTTATCCGGGAGGAGTTCTAGCGGGAGGGTAAAGCAGTACTTC. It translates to CASSLSGRSSSGRVKQYF. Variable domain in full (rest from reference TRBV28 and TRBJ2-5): DVKVTQSSRYLVKRTGEKVFLECVQDMDHENMFWYRQDPGLGLRLIYFSYDVKMKEKGDIPEGYSVSREKKERFSLILESASTNQTSMYLCASSLSGRSSSGRVKQYFGPGTRLLVL.

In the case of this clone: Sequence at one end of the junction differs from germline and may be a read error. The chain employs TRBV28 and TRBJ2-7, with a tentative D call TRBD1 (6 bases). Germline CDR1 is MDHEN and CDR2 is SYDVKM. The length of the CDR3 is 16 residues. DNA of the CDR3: TGTGCCAGCAGATTAGCCTCTGGGGACACGTCCTGCGAGCAGTACTTC. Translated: CASRLASGDTSCEQYF.

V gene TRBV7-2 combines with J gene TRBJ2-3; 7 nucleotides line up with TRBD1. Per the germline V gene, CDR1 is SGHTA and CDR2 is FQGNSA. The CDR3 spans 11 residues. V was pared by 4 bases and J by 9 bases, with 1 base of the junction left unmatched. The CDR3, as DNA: TGTGCCAGCAGCTACAGGGGAACGCAGTATTTT. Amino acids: CASSYRGTQYF.